Listed here are 22 T cell receptor beta chains from one sample, sequenced in a study of cytomegalovirus exposure and HLA in healthy donors. Primers: 60 Vbeta forward and 13 Jbeta reverse. The table came from immunoSEQ multiplex PCR; TCRdb's copy has only in-frame clones and leaves some out. The repertoire has 70,000 to 75,000 clones, 72% of them found once; the top ten carry 9.5% to 13%. Sequenced input: PBMCs. The source is a woman between 40 and 50 years old in good health and CMV-seropositive.

This chain connects TRBV6-4 to TRBJ2-1, with 9 bases that match TRBD2. V lost 6 bases to trimming and J lost 1 base; unmatched junction nucleotides: 7. CDR3 length equals 16 residues. Per germline, CDR1 MRHNA and CDR2 SNTAGT. CDR3 loop: CASREKRGASYNEQFF. In DNA form, the CDR3 reads TGTGCCAGCAGAGAAAAGCGGGGGGCTTCCTACAATGAGCAGTTCTTC.

This clone has more than one count but fewer than ten. The chain links TRBV5-1 to TRBJ2-5, with TRBD1 matching 10 bases. The junction had 5 bases not matched to a gene; V was cut back by 4 bases and J by 2 bases. CDR1 is SGHRS and CDR2 is YFSETQ in the germline V gene. The CDR3 spans 15 residues. The chain's CDR3 is CASSDGQGVQETQYF. As DNA, the CDR3 is TGCGCCAGCAGCGACGGACAGGGGGTTCAAGAGACCCAGTACTTC. The full variable domain, rest sourced from reference TRBV5-1 and TRBJ2-5, is KAGVTQTPRYLIKTRGQQVTLSCSPISGHRSVSWYQQTPGQGLQFLFEYFSETQRNKGNFPGRFSGRQFSNSRSEMNVSTLELGDSALYLCASSDGQGVQETQYFGPGTRLLVL.

This chain links TRBV9 with TRBJ2-1; TRBD1 aligns across 9 bases. The germline CDR1 and CDR2 sequences are SGDLS and YYNGEE. The CDR3 covers 15 residues. Trimming at V came to 3 bases and at J to 2 bases, leaving 3 bases not matched to a gene. The CDR3: CASSERTGAYNEQFF. In DNA form, the CDR3 reads TGTGCCAGCAGCGAAAGGACAGGGGCCTACAATGAGCAGTTCTTC. The full variable domain, in which reference TRBV9 and TRBJ2-1 provide the parts outside the CDR3, is DSGVTQTPKHLITATGQRVTLRCSPRSGDLSVYWYQQSLDQGLQFLIQYYNGEERAKGNILERFSAQQFPDLHSELNLSSLELGDSALYFCASSERTGAYNEQFFGPGTRLTVL.

The V gene is TRBV5-1, the J gene TRBJ1-1, with 7 bases that match TRBD1. The CDR3 contains 14 residues. V shed 4 bases and J 1 base; nucleotides not matched to a gene: 4. The germline gives CDR1 SGHRS, CDR2 YFSETQ. The CDR3 loop reads CASSPGQANTEAFF. CDR3 coding DNA: TGCGCCAGCAGCCCAGGACAGGCGAACACTGAAGCTTTCTTT.

The chain uses TRBV7-9 and TRBJ2-5; TRBD2 is a possible D gene (6 bases). V shed 5 bases and J shed 5 bases, with 12 bases lying between them. The germline gives CDR1 SEHNR, CDR2 FQNEAQ (reference sequence). CDR3 length: 13 residues. The CDR3 reads CASSKTGEETQYF. The CDR3 bases are TGTGCCAGCAGCAAGACGGGGGAGGAGACCCAGTACTTC. The whole variable domain, remainder taken from reference TRBV7-9 and TRBJ2-5, is DTGVSQNPRHKITKRGQNVTFRCDPISEHNRLYWYRQTLGQGPEFLTYFQNEAQLEKSRLLSDRFSAERPKGSFSTLEIQRTEQGDSAMYLCASSKTGEETQYFGPGTRLLVL.

V is TRBV19 and J is TRBJ1-4; 10 bases agree with TRBD1. Germline CDR1 is LNHDA and CDR2 is SQIVND (reference sequence). The trim removed 5 bases at V and 7 bases at J, leaving 10 bases unmatched. CDR3 length: 16 amino acids. CDR3 protein: CASSPRTGGRGEKLFF. The DNA for the CDR3 is TGTGCCAGTAGTCCCCGGACAGGGGGTCGCGGTGAAAAACTGTTTTTT.

The chain uses TRBV6-5 and TRBJ2-3; D is ambiguous. Germline CDR1 and CDR2: MNHEY and SVGAGI. The CDR3 loop spans 16 amino acids. V was clipped by 0 bases and J by 4 bases, with 14 bases between them. As DNA, the CDR3 is TGTGCCAGCAGTTACTCGAGGCGGCCTACCGCAGATACGCAGTATTTT. Encoded protein: CASSYSRRPTADTQYF.

This clone was seen only once. The chain employs TRBV12-5 and TRBJ2-7; 7 bases are a match to TRBD1. The J segment lost 4 bases and the V segment lost 5 bases, leaving 2 bases of the junction unmatched. Germline assignment: CDR1 LGHNT and CDR2 FRNRAP. This CDR3 has 12 residues. CDR3 coding DNA: TGTGCTAGTGGTCAGACAGGGTACGAGCAGTACTTC. Amino acids: CASGQTGYEQYF.

In regard to this clone: At one end, the junction sequence differs from germline, possibly due to a read error. The chain recombines TRBV6-1 with TRBJ1-2, with 7 nucleotides matching TRBD1. There are 14 residues in the CDR3. Germline CDR1 and CDR2: MNHNS and SASEGT. The CDR3 is CASSPQGDEAPYSW. The CDR3 DNA reads TGTGCCAGCAGTCCGCAGGGGGATGAGGCACCCTATTCTTGG.

This clone was counted a few times. This rearrangement joins TRBV9 to TRBJ2-1, with D possibly matching TRBD1 (6 bases). CDR1 and CDR2 (germline): SGDLS, YYNGEE. This CDR3 has 12 amino acids. V lost 0 bases and J lost 9, with 7 bases in between. CDR3 nucleotides: TGTGCCAGCAGCGTAGTAGGGGGTGAGCAGTTCTTC. It encodes CASSVVGGEQFF.

J is TRBJ2-1 and V is TRBV19; D is ambiguous. Per germline, CDR1 LNHDA and CDR2 SQIVND (reference sequence). The CDR3 is 14 amino acids. The V and J ends lost 5 bases and 1 base respectively, with 9 bases between them. As DNA, the CDR3 is TGTGCCAGTAGTCTCCGAGGATCCTACAATGAGCAGTTCTTC. Encoded protein: CASSLRGSYNEQFF.

V is TRBV4-2 and J is TRBJ2-5; the D gene is possibly TRBD2 (6 bases). This CDR3 spans 17 amino acids. The germline gives CDR1 LGHNA, CDR2 YNFKEQ. V was pared by 0 bases and J by 0 bases, with 14 bases between. The CDR3 loop reads CASSQEQGTGDQETQYF. In DNA form, the CDR3 reads TGTGCCAGCAGCCAAGAGCAAGGGACTGGAGACCAAGAGACCCAGTACTTC.

The rearrangement links TRBV7-9 to TRBJ1-5; D is possibly TRBD1 (5 bases). The CDR3 sequence is 14 residues long. V lost 7 bases and J lost 5, with 15 bases in between. Looked up from germline, CDR1 is SEHNR and CDR2 is FQNEAQ (reference sequence). CDR3 residues: CASTRADTHQPQHF. For the CDR3, the DNA is TGTGCCAGCACCCGGGCGGACACCCATCAGCCCCAGCATTTT.

CDR3 bases: TGCAGCGTTGACCGCGGGACAGGAGCCTACGAGCAGTACTTC. Its translation is CSVDRGTGAYEQYF. The genes are TRBV29-1 and TRBJ2-7; 8 bases fit TRBD1. Looked up from germline, CDR1 is SQVTM and CDR2 is ANQGSEA. V lost 3 bases, J lost 2 bases, and 6 bases stayed unmatched. The CDR3 is made up of 14 amino acids.

This clone was counted between two and nine times. The CDR3 spells CASSIVSGSCNQDTQYF. The CDR3 coding sequence is TGTGCCAGTAGTATCGTATCGGGGTCTTGTAATCAGGATACGCAGTATTTT. This chain links TRBV19 with TRBJ2-3; D possibly corresponds to TRBD2 (5 bases). This CDR3 contains 17 residues. V lost 3 bases to trimming and J lost 6 bases, with 22 bases between them. The germline V gene encodes CDR1 LNHDA and CDR2 SQIVND (reference sequence).

Only a few counts were recorded for this clone. This chain connects TRBV9 to TRBJ2-5; tentatively, D is TRBD2 (5 bases). The germline V gene has CDR1 SGDLS and CDR2 YYNGEE. The V end lost 0 bases, the J end lost 4 bases, and 10 bases lay between the germline ends. The CDR3 covers 14 residues. For the CDR3, the DNA is TGTGCCAGCAGCGTAGAGCAACGGGGAGAGACCCAGTACTTC. This sequence encodes CASSVEQRGETQYF.

Sample share makes this clone medium-sized. The chain links TRBV10-2 to TRBJ1-2, with D unclear. With 7 bases removed from V and 7 bases from J, the gap between germline ends came to 19 bases. Germline V gives CDR1 WSHSY, CDR2 SAAADI. The CDR3 consists of 14 residues. The DNA of the CDR3 is TGCGCCAGCACCCCGGACTTACGGTGGGGTGGCTACACCTTC. Translation: CASTPDLRWGGYTF.

The chain combines TRBV5-1 with TRBJ2-3, with a tentative D call TRBD1 (6 bases). Trimming removed 2 bases from V and 1 base from J, with 20 bases in between. The CDR3 sequence is 18 residues long. Germline values: CDR1 SGHRS, CDR2 YFSETQ. The CDR3 DNA sequence: TGCGCCAGCAGCTTCGGAGGATCAACGGCAGGGGGCACAGATACGCAGTATTTT. It is translated as CASSFGGSTAGGTDTQYF.

This rearrangement joins TRBV14 to TRBJ2-3, with unresolved D. Trimming left V 6 bases short and J 2 bases short, with 3 bases between. CDR3 size: 11 residues. Germline V gives CDR1 SGHDN, CDR2 FVKESK. The CDR3 is CASSHTDTQYF. CDR3 sequence (DNA): TGTGCCAGCAGTCACACAGATACGCAGTATTTT.

This chain uses TRBV7-9 with TRBJ2-7; TRBD2 matches at 8 bases. The germline gives CDR1 SEHNR, CDR2 FQNEAQ (reference sequence). The CDR3 length is 14 residues. With V trimmed by 5 bases and J by 3 bases, 6 bases remained unmatched. CDR3 in amino acids: CASSKPTSGYEQYF. In DNA form, the CDR3 reads TGTGCCAGCAGCAAACCCACTAGCGGCTACGAGCAGTACTTC.

The chain employs TRBV19 and TRBJ1-5; 7 positions match TRBD1. Trimming cost V 6 bases and J 5 bases; bases outside gene matches: 7. The CDR3 length is 14 residues. Germline lookup yields CDR1 LNHDA and CDR2 SQIVND (reference sequence). CDR3 nucleotide sequence: TGTGCCAGTAGAGGGGGCAGACCATATCAGCCCCAGCATTTT. Protein product: CASRGGRPYQPQHF.

This clone was observed a handful of times. The J gene is TRBJ1-4, the V gene TRBV15; D is unclear. This CDR3 spans 16 amino acids. With 0 bases removed from V and 6 bases from J, the gap between germline ends came to 14 bases. Germline loops: CDR1 LNHNV, CDR2 YYDKDF (reference sequence). The CDR3 region is CATSRDREGGDEKLFF. The CDR3 DNA reads TGTGCCACCAGCAGAGATCGGGAGGGCGGGGATGAAAAACTGTTTTTT.